Listed here are 19 T cell receptor beta chains from one sample, sequenced in a study of STAT5B mutations in CD4+ large granular lymphocyte leukemia. Repertoires were generated with immunoSEQ multiplex PCR, while TCRdb's copy carries only in-frame clones and drops some. This sample has over 45,000 clones, with about three quarters found just once. Sequencing used CD4+ T cells from blood buffy coats. Source of these receptors: a human donor in good health.

This clone came up a few times. The rearrangement joins TRBV5-1 to TRBJ1-2, with TRBD1 identical over 9 bases. The germline V gene has CDR1 SGHRS and CDR2 YFSETQ. Trimming cost V 4 bases and J 7 bases; bases outside gene matches: 5. This CDR3 has 13 residues. Here the CDR3 reads CASSGQGISGYTF. The CDR3 region has the DNA TGCGCCAGCAGCGGACAGGGGATATCTGGCTACACCTTC.

V usage is TRBV4-2 and J usage is TRBJ2-1; 7 bases are a match to TRBD2. Germline CDR1 LGHNA, CDR2 YNFKEQ. This CDR3 is built from 15 residues. J lost 6 bases, V lost 3 bases, and 8 bases had no gene match. The CDR3 region is CASSHSAGDSNEQFF. The CDR3 DNA sequence: TGTGCCAGCAGCCATTCGGCGGGGGATAGCAATGAGCAGTTCTTC.

In its sample, this clone was seen a few times. Written as DNA, the CDR3 is TGTGCCAGCAGCTTAGGGGGACAGGATTCATCGGATACGCAGTATTTT. Amino acids: CASSLGGQDSSDTQYF. The chain is built from TRBV7-6 and TRBJ2-3; TRBD1 matches 8 bases. Germline CDR1 and CDR2: SGHVS and FNYEAQ. The CDR3 loop spans 16 amino acids. The ends lost 1 base at V and 6 bases at J; junction bases unmatched: 9.

This clone was recorded a few times. The chain employs TRBV28 and TRBJ1-1; D unclear. V dropped 1 base and J dropped 1 base, with 31 bases sitting between them. Germline CDR1 and CDR2: MDHEN and SYDVKM. This CDR3 is 22 amino acids long. CDR3 DNA sequence: TGTGCCAGCAGTTTATCACCCTCGGTAATTAGATGGGCCTCGAGGAGGAACACTGAAGCTTTCTTT. This codes for CASSLSPSVIRWASRRNTEAFF.

The V call is TRBV19, the J call TRBJ2-1, with D unclear. The CDR3 consists of 15 residues. V was trimmed by 7 bases and J by 3 bases, leaving 16 bases between them. The germline V gene has CDR1 LNHDA and CDR2 SQIVND (reference sequence). CDR3 sequence (DNA): TGTGCCAGTACCCCCGTCGTAGGGATCTACAATGAGCAGTTCTTC. Translated, it gives CASTPVVGIYNEQFF. The entire variable domain, with the rest obtained from reference TRBV19 and TRBJ2-1, is as follows: DGGITQSPKYLFRKEGQNVTLSCEQNLNHDAMYWYRQDPGQGLRLIYYSQIVNDFQKGDIAEGYSVSREKKESFPLTVTSAQKNPTAFYLCASTPVVGIYNEQFFGPGTRLTVL.

V is TRBV11-2 and J is TRBJ1-1; weak D call: TRBD1 (6 bases). Trimming removed 1 base from V and 4 bases from J, with 7 bases in between. CDR1 is SGHAT, CDR2 FQNNGV, per germline. This CDR3 has 13 residues. The CDR3 loop is CASSLGQVTEAFF. In DNA, the CDR3 is TGTGCCAGCAGCTTAGGACAGGTCACTGAAGCTTTCTTT.

The J gene is TRBJ1-2, the V gene TRBV6-6; D might be TRBD1 (5 bases). Germline loops: CDR1 MNHNY, CDR2 SVGAGI (reference sequence). The length of the CDR3 is 13 residues. Trimming pared 7 bases from V and 8 bases from J, leaving 17 bases between. Here the CDR3 DNA reads TGTGCCAGCACCCTACCCCCGGGGGTCGGCTACACCTTC. Translation: CASTLPPGVGYTF.

This rearrangement joins TRBV25-1 to TRBJ1-3; no reliable D call. Germline V CDR1 and CDR2: MGHDK, SYGVNS. Trimming removed 4 bases from V and 0 bases from J, with 7 bases in between. The CDR3 loop spans 14 amino acids. Written as DNA, the CDR3 is TGTGCCAGCAGTGGGATCTACTCTGGAAACACCATATATTTT. Its protein product is CASSGIYSGNTIYF.

The rearrangement joins TRBV7-9 to TRBJ2-3; either TRBD1 or TRBD2 may supply D (5 bases each). V was shortened by 5 bases and J by 0 bases, with 12 bases between the two germline ends. CDR1 is SEHNR and CDR2 is FQNEAQ in the germline V gene (reference sequence). This CDR3 has 15 amino acids. CDR3 coding DNA: TGTGCCAGCAGCAACCCGGGACCTAGCACAGATACGCAGTATTTT. Translating it yields CASSNPGPSTDTQYF.

The V call is TRBV7-3, the J call TRBJ2-5; the D call may be TRBD1 or TRBD2 (5 bases each). Per germline, CDR1 SGHTA and CDR2 FQGTGA. The V end was cut by 4 bases, the J end by 9 bases, with 24 bases between. The CDR3 spans 16 residues. The CDR3 DNA sequence: TGTGCCAGCAGCTCGCCGAGACTCAGGGACCCTAAGCCCCAGTACTTC. It is translated as CASSSPRLRDPKPQYF.

This clone occurred a few times. The chain links TRBV30 to TRBJ2-1; a possible D gene is TRBD2 (5 bases). Germline CDR1 reads GTSNPN; CDR2 reads SVGIG (reference sequence). The CDR3 is 13 amino acids. Trimming took off 8 bases at V and 6 bases at J, with 17 bases between the two ends. In nucleotides, the CDR3 is TGTGCCGGAGCCAAAGAGGGTCGCAATGAGCAGTTCTTC. Encoded protein: CAGAKEGRNEQFF.

The DNA of the CDR3 is TGTGCCAGCAGTGAAGCGGAGACAGAGCAGTTCTTC. It translates to CASSEAETEQFF. The V call is TRBV6-1, the J call TRBJ2-1; D call uncertain. The CDR3 loop spans 12 amino acids. The germline gives CDR1 MNHNS, CDR2 SASEGT. V dropped 0 bases and J dropped 10 bases, with 7 bases sitting between them.

V gene TRBV5-1 combines with J gene TRBJ2-3; D call uncertain. This CDR3 is 16 amino acids long. CDR1 and CDR2 from the germline V gene are SGHRS and YFSETQ. With 0 bases removed from V and 2 bases from J, the gap between germline ends came to 13 bases. The DNA for the CDR3 is TGCGCCAGCAGCTTGGAGGGTCGACACGACACAGATACGCAGTATTTT. Translated: CASSLEGRHDTDTQYF.

The chain carries TRBV19 and TRBJ1-5, with 7 bases matching TRBD1. J was trimmed by 2 bases and V by 11 bases; bases with no gene match: 12. CDR3 length equals 15 residues. Germline lookup yields CDR1 LNHDA and CDR2 SQIVND (reference sequence). The CDR3 here is CAVRETGVGNQPQHF. CDR3 bases: TGTGCCGTAAGGGAAACAGGGGTTGGCAATCAGCCCCAGCATTTT.

The chain is built from TRBV7-3 and TRBJ1-2; D perhaps matches TRBD1 (5 bases). Deletions cut 0 bases from V and 5 bases from J, with 13 bases between. Germline V gene lookup returns CDR1 SGHTA and CDR2 FQGTGA. The CDR3 consists of 15 residues. The CDR3 protein is CASSLTRSGHYGYTF. In DNA form, the CDR3 reads TGTGCCAGCAGCTTAACCCGGTCGGGGCATTATGGCTACACCTTC.

This sequence joins TRBV12-2 and TRBJ2-4; the D call in the table, TRBD2, was not verified against the DNA. TRBV12-2 is recorded as a pseudogene. The CDR3 contains 15 residues. The CDR3, as DNA: TGTGCAAGTCGCCCCAAAAACGTCGGCAAAAACATTCAGTACTTC. Residues: CASRPKNVGKNIQYF.

The chain uses TRBV6-1 and TRBJ1-2; D is undetermined. CDR3 length: 14 residues. Germline V gene lookup returns CDR1 MNHNS and CDR2 SASEGT. V was cut by 10 bases and J by 0 bases, with 15 bases left in between. In DNA form, the CDR3 reads TGTGCCAACCGTCGGGAAGATCCTAACTATGGCTACACCTTC. This codes for CANRREDPNYGYTF.

With respect to this clone: The junction does not match germline at one end; this may be a read error. V usage is TRBV2 and J usage is TRBJ2-5, with D unresolved. The CDR3 totals 13 residues. The germline V gene has CDR1 SNHLY and CDR2 FYNNEI. The CDR3, as DNA: TGTGCCAGCAGTGAAAGGGCGCAAGGGACCCAGTACTTC. It yields the protein CASSERAQGTQYF.

V gene TRBV30 combines with J gene TRBJ1-1, with no clear D. This CDR3 contains 13 residues. V lost 2 bases and J lost 2, with 9 bases in between. Germline V gives CDR1 GTSNPN, CDR2 SVGIG (reference sequence). The CDR3 reads CAWSRSSNTEAFF. The CDR3 DNA is TGTGCCTGGAGTCGGAGCAGCAACACTGAAGCTTTCTTT. The full variable domain, completed using reference TRBV30 and TRBJ1-1, is SQTIHQWPATLVQPVGSPLSLECTVEGTSNPNLYWYRQAAGRGLQLLFYSVGIGQISSEVPQNLSASRPQDRQFILSSKKLLLSDSGFYLCAWSRSSNTEAFFGQGTRLTVV.